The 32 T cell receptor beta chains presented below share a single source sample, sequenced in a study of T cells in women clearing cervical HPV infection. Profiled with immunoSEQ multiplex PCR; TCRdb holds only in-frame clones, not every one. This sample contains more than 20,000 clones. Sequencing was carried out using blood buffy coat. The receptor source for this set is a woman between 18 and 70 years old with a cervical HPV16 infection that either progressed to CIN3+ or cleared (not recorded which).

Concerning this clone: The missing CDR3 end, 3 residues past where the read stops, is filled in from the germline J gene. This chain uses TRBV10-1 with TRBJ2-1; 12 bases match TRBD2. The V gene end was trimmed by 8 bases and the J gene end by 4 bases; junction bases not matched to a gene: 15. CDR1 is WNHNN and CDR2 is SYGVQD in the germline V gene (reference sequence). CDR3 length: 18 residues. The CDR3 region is CASFYGGTSGCSYNEQFF. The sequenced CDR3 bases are TGCGCCAGCTTCTACGGGGGGACTAGCGGGTGTTCTTACAATGAG.

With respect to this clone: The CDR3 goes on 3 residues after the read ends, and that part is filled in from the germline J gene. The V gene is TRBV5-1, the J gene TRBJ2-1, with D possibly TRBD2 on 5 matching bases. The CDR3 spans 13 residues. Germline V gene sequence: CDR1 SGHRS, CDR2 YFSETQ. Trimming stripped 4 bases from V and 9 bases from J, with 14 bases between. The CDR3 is CASSPLGEGEQFF. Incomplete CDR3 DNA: TGCGCCAGCAGCCCCCTCGGTGAGGGTGAG.

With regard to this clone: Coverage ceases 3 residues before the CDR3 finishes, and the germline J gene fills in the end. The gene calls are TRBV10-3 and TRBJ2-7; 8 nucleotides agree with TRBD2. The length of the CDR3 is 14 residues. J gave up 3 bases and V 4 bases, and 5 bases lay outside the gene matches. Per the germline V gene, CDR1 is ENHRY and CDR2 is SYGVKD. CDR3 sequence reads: CAISVAGTIYEQYF. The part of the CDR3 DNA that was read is TGTGCCATCAGTGTAGCGGGAACCATCTACGAG.

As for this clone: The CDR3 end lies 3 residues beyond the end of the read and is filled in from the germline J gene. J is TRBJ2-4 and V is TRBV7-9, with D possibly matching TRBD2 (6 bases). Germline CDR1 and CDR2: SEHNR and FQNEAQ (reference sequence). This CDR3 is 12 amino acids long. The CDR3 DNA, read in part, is TGTGCCAGCAGCAAAATCCGGGACTCT. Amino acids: CASSKIRDS. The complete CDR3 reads CASSKIRDSQYF.

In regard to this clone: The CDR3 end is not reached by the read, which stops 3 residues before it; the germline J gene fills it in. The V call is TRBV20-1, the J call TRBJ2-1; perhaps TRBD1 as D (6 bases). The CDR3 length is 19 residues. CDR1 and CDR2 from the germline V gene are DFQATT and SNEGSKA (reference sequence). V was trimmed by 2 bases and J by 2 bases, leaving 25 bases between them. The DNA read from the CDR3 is TGCAGTGCTAGACCAAACAACCCGCCTGCGGACAGCCCCTACAATGAG. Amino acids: CSARPNNPPADSPYNE. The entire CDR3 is CSARPNNPPADSPYNEQFF.

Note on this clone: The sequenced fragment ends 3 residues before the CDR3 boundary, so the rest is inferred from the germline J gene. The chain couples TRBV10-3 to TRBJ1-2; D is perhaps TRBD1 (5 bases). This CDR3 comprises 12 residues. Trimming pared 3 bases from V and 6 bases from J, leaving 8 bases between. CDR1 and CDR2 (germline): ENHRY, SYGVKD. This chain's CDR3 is CAISERGDGYTF. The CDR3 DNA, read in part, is TGTGCCATCAGTGAACGGGGGGATGGC.

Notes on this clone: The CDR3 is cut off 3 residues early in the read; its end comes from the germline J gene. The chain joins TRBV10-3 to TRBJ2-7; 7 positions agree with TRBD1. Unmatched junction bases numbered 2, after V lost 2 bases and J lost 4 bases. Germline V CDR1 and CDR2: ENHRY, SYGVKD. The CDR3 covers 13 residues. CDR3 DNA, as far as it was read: TGTGCCATCAGTGAGGGGACAGATTACGAG. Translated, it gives CAISEGTDYE. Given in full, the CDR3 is CAISEGTDYEQYF.

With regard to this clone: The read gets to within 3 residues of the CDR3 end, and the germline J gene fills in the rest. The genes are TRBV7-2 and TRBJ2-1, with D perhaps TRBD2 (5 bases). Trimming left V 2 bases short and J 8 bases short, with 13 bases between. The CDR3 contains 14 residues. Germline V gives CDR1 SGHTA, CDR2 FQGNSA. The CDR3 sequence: CASSLSSGGHEQFF. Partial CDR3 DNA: TGTGCCAGCAGCTTATCGAGCGGTGGGCATGAG.

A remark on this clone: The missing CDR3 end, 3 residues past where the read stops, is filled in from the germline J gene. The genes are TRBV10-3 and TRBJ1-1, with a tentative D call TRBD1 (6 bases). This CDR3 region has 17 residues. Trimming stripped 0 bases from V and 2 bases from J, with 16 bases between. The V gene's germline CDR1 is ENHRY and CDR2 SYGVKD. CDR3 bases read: TGTGCCATCAGTGAGTCGGGGGCGGACTCCGTAAACACTGAA. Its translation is CAISESGADSVNTE. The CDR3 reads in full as CAISESGADSVNTEAFF.

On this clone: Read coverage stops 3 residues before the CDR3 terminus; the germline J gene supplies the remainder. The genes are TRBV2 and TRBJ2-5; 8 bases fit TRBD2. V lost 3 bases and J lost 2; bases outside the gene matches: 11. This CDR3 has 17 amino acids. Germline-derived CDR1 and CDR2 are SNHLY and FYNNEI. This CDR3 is CASSDIWVAGRQETQYF. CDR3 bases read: TGTGCCAGCAGTGATATTTGGGTAGCGGGGAGACAAGAGACC.

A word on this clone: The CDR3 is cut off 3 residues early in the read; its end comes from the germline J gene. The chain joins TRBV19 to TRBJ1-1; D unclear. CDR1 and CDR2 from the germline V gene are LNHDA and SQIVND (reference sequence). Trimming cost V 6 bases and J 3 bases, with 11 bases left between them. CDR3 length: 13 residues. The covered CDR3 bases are TGTGCCAGTAGCCTGAGTCCGGACACTGAA. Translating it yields CASSLSPDTE. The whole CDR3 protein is CASSLSPDTEAFF.

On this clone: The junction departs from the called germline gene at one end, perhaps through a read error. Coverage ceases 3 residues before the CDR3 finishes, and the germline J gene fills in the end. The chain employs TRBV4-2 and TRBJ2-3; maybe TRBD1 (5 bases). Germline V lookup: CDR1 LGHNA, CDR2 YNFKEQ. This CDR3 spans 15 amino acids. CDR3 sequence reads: CASSQVLGPRDTQYF. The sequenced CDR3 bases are TGCGCCAGCAGCCAAGTATTGGGGCCCAGGGATACG.

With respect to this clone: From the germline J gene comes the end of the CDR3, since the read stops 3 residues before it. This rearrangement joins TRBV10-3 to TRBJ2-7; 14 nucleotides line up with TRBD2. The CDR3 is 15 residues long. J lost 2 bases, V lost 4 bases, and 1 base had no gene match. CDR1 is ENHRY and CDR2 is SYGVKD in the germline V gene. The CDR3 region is CAISVGLAGAYEQYF. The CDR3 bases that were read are TGTGCCATCAGTGTGGGACTAGCGGGAGCCTACGAG.

CDR3 DNA, as far as it was read: TGTGCCAGCAGCCCGCAGTTGAATGAG. Translation gives CASSPQLNE. In full, the CDR3 reads CASSPQLNEQFF. This rearrangement joins TRBV7-8 to TRBJ2-1; no clear D. The CDR3 end lies 3 residues beyond the end of the read and is filled in from the germline J gene. CDR3 length: 12 residues. Trimming pared 5 bases from V and 7 bases from J, leaving 9 bases between. Germline V lookup: CDR1 SGHVS, CDR2 FQNEAQ.

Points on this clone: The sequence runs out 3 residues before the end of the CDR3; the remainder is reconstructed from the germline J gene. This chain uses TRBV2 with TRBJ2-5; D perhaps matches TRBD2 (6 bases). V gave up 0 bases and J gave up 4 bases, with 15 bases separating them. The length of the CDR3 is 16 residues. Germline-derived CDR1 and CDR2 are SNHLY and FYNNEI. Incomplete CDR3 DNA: TGTGCCAGCAGTGAAGCGCTTCGGACTACGCCAGAGACC. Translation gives CASSEALRTTPET. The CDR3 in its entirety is CASSEALRTTPETQYF.

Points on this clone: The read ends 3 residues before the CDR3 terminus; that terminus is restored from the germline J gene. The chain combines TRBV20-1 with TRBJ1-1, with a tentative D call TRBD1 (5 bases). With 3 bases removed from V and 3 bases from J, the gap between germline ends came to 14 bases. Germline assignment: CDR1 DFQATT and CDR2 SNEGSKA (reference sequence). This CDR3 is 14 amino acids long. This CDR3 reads CSARGSGMDTEAFF. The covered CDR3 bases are TGCAGTGCTAGGGGCTCAGGGATGGACACTGAA.

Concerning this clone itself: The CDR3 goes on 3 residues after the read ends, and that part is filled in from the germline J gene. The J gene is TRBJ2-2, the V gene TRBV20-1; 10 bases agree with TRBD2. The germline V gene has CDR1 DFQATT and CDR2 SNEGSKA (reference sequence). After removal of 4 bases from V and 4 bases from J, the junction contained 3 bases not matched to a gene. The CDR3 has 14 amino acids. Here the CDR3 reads CSAKPSGGTGELFF. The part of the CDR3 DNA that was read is TGCAGTGCTAAACCTAGCGGGGGCACCGGGGAG.

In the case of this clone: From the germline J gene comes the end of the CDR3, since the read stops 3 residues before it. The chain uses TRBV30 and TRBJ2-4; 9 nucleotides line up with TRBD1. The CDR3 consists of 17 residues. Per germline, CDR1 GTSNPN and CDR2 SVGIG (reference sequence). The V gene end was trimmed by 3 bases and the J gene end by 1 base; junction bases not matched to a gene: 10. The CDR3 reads CAWRGTGMLRAKNIQYF. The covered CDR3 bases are TGTGCCTGGAGGGGGACAGGGATGTTAAGGGCCAAAAACATT.

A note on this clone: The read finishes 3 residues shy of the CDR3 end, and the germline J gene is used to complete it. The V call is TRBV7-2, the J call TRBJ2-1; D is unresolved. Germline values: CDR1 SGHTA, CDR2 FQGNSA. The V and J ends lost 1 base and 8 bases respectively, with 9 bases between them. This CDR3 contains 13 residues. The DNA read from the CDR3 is TGTGCCAGCAGCTTAGTCTTCGGTGATGAG. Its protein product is CASSLVFGDE. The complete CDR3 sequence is CASSLVFGDEQFF.

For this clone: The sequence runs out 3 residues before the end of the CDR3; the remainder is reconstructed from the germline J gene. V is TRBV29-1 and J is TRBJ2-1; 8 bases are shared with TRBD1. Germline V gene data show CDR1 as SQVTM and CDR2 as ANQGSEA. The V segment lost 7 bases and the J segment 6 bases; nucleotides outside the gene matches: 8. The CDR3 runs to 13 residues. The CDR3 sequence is CSADRGSINEQFF. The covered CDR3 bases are TGCAGCGCCGACAGGGGCTCTATCAATGAG.

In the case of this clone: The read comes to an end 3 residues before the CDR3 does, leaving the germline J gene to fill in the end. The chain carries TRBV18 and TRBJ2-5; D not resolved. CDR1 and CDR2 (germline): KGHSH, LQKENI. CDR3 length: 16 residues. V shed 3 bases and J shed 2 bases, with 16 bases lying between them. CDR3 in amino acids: CASSPPGSSRQETQYF. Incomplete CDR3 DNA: TGTGCCAGCTCACCCCCGGGTTCGAGCAGACAAGAGACC.

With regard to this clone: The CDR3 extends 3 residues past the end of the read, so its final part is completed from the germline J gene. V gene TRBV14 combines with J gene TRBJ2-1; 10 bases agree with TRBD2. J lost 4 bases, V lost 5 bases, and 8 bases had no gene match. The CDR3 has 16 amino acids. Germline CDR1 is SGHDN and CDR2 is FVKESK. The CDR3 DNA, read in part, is TGTGCCAGCAGCACCGGACTAGCGGTGTATTACAATGAG. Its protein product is CASSTGLAVYYNE. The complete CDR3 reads CASSTGLAVYYNEQFF.

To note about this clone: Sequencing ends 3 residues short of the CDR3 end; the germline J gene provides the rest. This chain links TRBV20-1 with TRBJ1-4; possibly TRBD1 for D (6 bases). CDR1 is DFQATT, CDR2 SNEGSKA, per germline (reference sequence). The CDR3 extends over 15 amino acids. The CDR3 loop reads CSARVTGSYNSPLFF. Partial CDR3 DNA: TGCAGTGCTAGGGTTACAGGGTCCTATAATTCACCA.

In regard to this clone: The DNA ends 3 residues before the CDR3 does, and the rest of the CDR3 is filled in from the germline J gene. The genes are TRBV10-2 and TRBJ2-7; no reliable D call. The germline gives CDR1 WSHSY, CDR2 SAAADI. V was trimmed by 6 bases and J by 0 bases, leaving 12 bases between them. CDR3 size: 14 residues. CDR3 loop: CASRARSSSYEQYF. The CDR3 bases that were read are TGCGCCAGCAGAGCTAGGAGTAGCTCCTACGAG.

The CDR3 DNA, read in part, is TGCGCCAGCAGCTTGTGGGGGACAGGGGACACTGAA. Its protein product is CASSLWGTGDTE. The full CDR3 reads CASSLWGTGDTEAFF. V gene TRBV5-1 combines with J gene TRBJ1-1; 10 bases agree with TRBD1. The CDR3 end falls 3 residues outside the read, so it is completed with the germline J gene. Germline V gives CDR1 SGHRS, CDR2 YFSETQ. Trimming removed 1 base from V and 3 bases from J; junction bases left unmatched: 3. The CDR3 runs to 15 residues.

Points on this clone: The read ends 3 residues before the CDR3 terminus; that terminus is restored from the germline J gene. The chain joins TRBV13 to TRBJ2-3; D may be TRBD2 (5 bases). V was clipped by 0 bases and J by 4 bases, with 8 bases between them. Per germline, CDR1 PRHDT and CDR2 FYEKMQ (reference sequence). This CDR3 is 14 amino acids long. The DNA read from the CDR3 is TGTGCCAGCAGCTTAGGTTCGGGGTCAGATACG. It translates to CASSLGSGSDT. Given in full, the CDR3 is CASSLGSGSDTQYF. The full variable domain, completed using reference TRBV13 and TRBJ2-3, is AAGVIQSPRHLIKEKRETATLKCYPIPRHDTVYWYQQGPGQDPQFLISFYEKMQSDKGSIPDRFSAQQFSDYHSELNMSSLELGDSALYFCASSLGSGSDTQYFGPGTRLTVL.

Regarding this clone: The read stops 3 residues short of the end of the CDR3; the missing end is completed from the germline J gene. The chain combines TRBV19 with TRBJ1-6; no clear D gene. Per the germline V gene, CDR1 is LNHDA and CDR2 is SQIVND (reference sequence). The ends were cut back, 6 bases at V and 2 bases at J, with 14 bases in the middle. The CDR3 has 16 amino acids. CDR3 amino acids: CASSTSAGAYNSPLHF. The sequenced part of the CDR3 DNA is TGTGCCAGTAGCACCTCGGCAGGCGCCTATAATTCACCC.

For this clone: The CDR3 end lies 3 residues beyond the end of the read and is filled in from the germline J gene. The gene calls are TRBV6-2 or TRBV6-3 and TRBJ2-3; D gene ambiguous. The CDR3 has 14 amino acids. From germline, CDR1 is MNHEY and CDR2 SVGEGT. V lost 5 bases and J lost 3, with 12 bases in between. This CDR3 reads CASSTWVGTDTQYF. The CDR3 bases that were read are TGTGCCAGCAGTACTTGGGTAGGGACAGATACG.

Here the CDR3 reads CSVEGHPNTEAFF. Partial CDR3 DNA: TGCAGCGTTGAAGGGCACCCGAACACTGAA. The rearrangement joins TRBV29-1 to TRBJ1-1; D unresolved. Read sequence stops 3 residues before the CDR3 end, and the germline J gene provides the missing end. Trimming removed 1 base at V and 1 base at J, with 7 bases between. Germline V gene sequence: CDR1 SQVTM, CDR2 ANQGSEA. This CDR3 has 13 residues.

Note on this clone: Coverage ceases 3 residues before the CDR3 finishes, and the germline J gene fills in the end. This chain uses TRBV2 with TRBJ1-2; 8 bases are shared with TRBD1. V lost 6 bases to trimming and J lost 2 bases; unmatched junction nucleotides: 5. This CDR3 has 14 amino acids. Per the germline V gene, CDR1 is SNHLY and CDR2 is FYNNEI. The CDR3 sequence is CASRTGQVNYGYTF. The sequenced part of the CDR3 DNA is TGTGCCAGCAGAACGGGACAGGTCAACTATGGC.

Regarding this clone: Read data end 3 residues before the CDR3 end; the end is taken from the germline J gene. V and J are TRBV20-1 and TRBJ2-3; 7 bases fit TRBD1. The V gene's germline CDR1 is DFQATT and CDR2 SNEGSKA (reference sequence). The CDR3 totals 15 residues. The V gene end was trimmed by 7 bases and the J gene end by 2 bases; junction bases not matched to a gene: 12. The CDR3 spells CSVELPGTDTDTQYF. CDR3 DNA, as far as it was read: TGCAGTGTCGAATTACCCGGGACAGACACAGATACG.

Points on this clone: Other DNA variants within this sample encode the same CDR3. The CDR3 sequence is CPSSWGQAYEQYF. CDR3 bases read: TGTCCGAGCAGCTGGGGACAAGCCTACGAG. The chain uses TRBV7-9 and TRBJ2-7; D is possibly TRBD1 (6 bases). The CDR3 is cut off 3 residues early in the read; its end comes from the germline J gene. The germline V gene has CDR1 SEHNR and CDR2 FQNEAQ (reference sequence). This CDR3 has 13 residues.